The entry below describes one TCR beta chain. Genomic DNA of each subset was evenly split across several immunoSEQ plates. Assay: immunoSEQ multiplex PCR; the TCRdb copy retains only in-frame clones and omits some. This sample has 2 million to 2.5 million clones, with more than 90% found just once. This entry is derived from a study of shared clonotypes between healthy human individuals. Nashville, Tennessee was home to all donors, who were Caucasian adults. Sequencing was done on a sample of naive CD4+ T cells sorted from blood. Subset indicated: CD45RA+ positively selected. The origin of this receptor is a man between 18 and 35 years old in good health.

The CDR3 sequence: CASSVVGTGEKLFF. CDR3 DNA sequence: TGTGCCAGCAGCGTAGTCGGGACAGGTGAAAAACTGTTTTTT. The rearrangement uses TRBV9 and TRBJ1-4, with 8 bases lining up with TRBD1. J was trimmed by 7 bases and V by 0 bases; bases with no gene match: 2. Per the germline V gene, CDR1 is SGDLS and CDR2 is YYNGEE. This CDR3 region has 14 residues. Filled out from reference TRBV9 and TRBJ1-4, the complete variable domain reads DSGVTQTPKHLITATGQRVTLRCSPRSGDLSVYWYQQSLDQGLQFLIQYYNGEERAKGNILERFSAQQFPDLHSELNLSSLELGDSALYFCASSVVGTGEKLFFGSGTQLSVL.